This entry describes one T cell receptor (beta chain). Per the original methods: Amplification of reference gene primers was used by the study to estimate nucleated cell counts. Assay: immunoSEQ multiplex PCR; the TCRdb copy retains only in-frame clones and omits some. That table gives V, J and clone size, and the DNA gave D and trimming. The data contain just under 80,000 clones, approximately 84% of them singletons. The sample comes from a study of blood T cell repertoires in COVID-19. The germline V gene encodes CDR1 SGHNT and CDR2 YYREEE (reference sequence). V shed 4 bases and J shed 4 bases, with 14 bases lying between them. The CDR3 has 14 amino acids.

This clonotype was sampled from a human donor in a cohort sampled during active COVID-19. The chain recombines TRBV5-4 with TRBJ1-2, with a possible D match to TRBD1 (5 bases). The sequenced sample was peripheral blood. Here the CDR3 reads CASSPLGGPYGYTF. CDR3 bases: TGTGCCAGCAGCCCCTTGGGGGGTCCCTATGGCTACACCTTC.